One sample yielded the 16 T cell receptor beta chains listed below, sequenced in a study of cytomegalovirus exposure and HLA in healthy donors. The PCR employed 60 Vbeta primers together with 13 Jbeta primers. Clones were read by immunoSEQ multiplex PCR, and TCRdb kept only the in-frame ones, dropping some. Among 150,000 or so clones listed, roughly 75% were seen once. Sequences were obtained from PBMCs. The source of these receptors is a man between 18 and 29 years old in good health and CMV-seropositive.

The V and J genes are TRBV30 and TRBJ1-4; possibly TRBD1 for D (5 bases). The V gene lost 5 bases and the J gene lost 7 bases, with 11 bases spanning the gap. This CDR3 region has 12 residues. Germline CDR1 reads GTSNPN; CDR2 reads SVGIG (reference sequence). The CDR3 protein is CAWSHRGEKLFF. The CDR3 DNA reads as TGTGCCTGGTCCCATAGGGGTGAAAAACTGTTTTTT.

Here the CDR3 DNA reads TGTGCCAGCAGCTTGACAGGGGGGGGTCAGCCCCAGCATTTT. It encodes CASSLTGGGQPQHF. The chain carries TRBV7-9 and TRBJ1-5; 9 bases align to TRBD1. Trimming removed 3 bases from V and 6 bases from J; junction bases left unmatched: 3. This CDR3 spans 14 amino acids. The germline V gene has CDR1 SEHNR and CDR2 FQNEAQ (reference sequence). Full variable domain (missing parts from reference TRBV7-9 and TRBJ1-5): DTGVSQNPRHKITKRGQNVTFRCDPISEHNRLYWYRQTLGQGPEFLTYFQNEAQLEKSRLLSDRFSAERPKGSFSTLEIQRTEQGDSAMYLCASSLTGGGQPQHFGDGTRLSIL.

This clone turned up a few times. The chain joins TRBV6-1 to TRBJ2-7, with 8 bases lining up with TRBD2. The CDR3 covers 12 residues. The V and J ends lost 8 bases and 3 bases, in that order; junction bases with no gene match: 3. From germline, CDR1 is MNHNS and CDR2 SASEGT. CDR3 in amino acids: CASRTSNYEQYF. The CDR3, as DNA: TGTGCCAGCCGGACTAGCAACTACGAGCAGTACTTC.

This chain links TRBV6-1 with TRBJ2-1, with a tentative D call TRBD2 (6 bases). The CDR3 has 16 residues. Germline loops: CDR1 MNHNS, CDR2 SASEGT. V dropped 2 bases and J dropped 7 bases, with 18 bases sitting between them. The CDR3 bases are TGTGCCAGCAGTGAACCCAGGGAGGACCGTCGTAATGAGCAGTTCTTC. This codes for CASSEPREDRRNEQFF.

The CDR3 coding sequence is TGTGCCAGCAGTGAATTCTGGCAGGGTGTGACGGCCAACAATCAGCCCCAGCATTTT. This translates into CASSEFWQGVTANNQPQHF. The rearrangement links TRBV6-1 to TRBJ1-5; maybe TRBD1 (5 bases). Germline CDR1 is MNHNS and CDR2 is SASEGT. The CDR3 runs to 19 residues. V lost 2 bases, J lost 3 bases, and 23 bases lay in between.

The CDR3 loop reads CASSPLGQGINTGELFF. The CDR3 nucleotides read TGCGCCAGCAGCCCCCTGGGGCAGGGGATTAACACCGGGGAGCTGTTTTTT. The chain combines TRBV5-1 with TRBJ2-2; possible D gene TRBD1, 6 bases. The CDR3 spans 17 residues. The germline CDR1 and CDR2 sequences are SGHRS and YFSETQ. V was pared by 4 bases and J by 2 bases, with 18 bases between.

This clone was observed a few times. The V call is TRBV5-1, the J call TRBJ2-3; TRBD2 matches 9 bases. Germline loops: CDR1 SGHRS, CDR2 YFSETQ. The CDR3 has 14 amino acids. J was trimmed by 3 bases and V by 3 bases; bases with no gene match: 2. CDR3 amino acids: CASSYSGRTDTQYF. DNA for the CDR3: TGCGCCAGCAGCTATAGCGGGAGAACAGATACGCAGTATTTT.

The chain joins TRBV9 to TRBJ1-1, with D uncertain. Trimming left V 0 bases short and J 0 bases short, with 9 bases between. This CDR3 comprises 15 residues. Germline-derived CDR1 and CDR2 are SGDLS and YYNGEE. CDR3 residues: CASSVGQVLNTEAFF. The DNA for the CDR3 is TGTGCCAGCAGCGTAGGGCAGGTATTGAACACTGAAGCTTTCTTT.

CDR3 sequence (DNA): TGTGCCAGCATCCCAATAGGCGAATTCAGGGCGCGGAACACTGAAGCTTTCTTT. Translation: CASIPIGEFRARNTEAFF. V is TRBV28 and J is TRBJ1-1, with D possibly TRBD1 on 5 matching bases. Between the trimmed V and J ends, which lost 7 bases and 1 base, there was a span of 25 bases. CDR1 is MDHEN, CDR2 SYDVKM, per germline. The CDR3 consists of 18 residues.

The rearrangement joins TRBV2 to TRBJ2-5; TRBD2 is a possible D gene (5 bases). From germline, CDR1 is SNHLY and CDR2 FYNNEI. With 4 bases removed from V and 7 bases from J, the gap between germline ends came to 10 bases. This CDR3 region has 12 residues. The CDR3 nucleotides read TGTGCCAGCAGTGGGCCCGCGGGGACCCAGTACTTC. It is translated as CASSGPAGTQYF.

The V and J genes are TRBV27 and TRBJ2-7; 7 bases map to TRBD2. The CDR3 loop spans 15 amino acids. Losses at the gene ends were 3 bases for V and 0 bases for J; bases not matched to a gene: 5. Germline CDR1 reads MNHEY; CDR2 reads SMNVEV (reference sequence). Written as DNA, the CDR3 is TGTGCCAGCAGTTTGGGGAGGGCCCCCTCCTACGAGCAGTACTTC. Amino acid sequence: CASSLGRAPSYEQYF.

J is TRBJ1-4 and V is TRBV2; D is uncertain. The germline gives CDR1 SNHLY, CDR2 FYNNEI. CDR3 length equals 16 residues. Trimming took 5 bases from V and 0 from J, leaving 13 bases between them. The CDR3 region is CASSISYYPTNEKLFF. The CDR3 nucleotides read TGTGCCAGCAGTATCAGCTACTATCCAACTAATGAAAAACTGTTTTTT. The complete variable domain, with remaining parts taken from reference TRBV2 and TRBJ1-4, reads EPEVTQTPSHQVTQMGQEVILRCVPISNHLYFYWYRQILGQKVEFLVSFYNNEISEKSEIFDDQFSVERPDGSNFTLKIRSTKLEDSAMYFCASSISYYPTNEKLFFGSGTQLSVL.

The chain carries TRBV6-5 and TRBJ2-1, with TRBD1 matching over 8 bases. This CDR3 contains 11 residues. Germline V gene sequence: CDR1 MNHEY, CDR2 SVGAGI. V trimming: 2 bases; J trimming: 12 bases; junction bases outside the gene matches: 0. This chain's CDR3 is CASSYTGGQFF. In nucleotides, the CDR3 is TGTGCCAGCAGTTACACAGGGGGGCAGTTCTTC.

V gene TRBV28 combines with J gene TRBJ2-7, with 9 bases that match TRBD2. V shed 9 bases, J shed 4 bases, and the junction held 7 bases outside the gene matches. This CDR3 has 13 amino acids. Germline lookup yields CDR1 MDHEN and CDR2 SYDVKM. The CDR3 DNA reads TGTGCCAGTAGGTTTAGCGGGAGTTACGAGCAGTACTTC. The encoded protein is CASRFSGSYEQYF.

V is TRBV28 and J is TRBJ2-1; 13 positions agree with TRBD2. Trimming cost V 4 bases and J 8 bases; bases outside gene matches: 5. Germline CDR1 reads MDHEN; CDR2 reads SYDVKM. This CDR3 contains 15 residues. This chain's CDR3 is CASSSTSGRVDEQFF. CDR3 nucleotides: TGTGCCAGCAGTTCCACTAGCGGGAGGGTAGATGAGCAGTTCTTC. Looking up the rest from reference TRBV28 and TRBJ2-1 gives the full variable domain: DVKVTQSSRYLVKRTGEKVFLECVQDMDHENMFWYRQDPGLGLRLIYFSYDVKMKEKGDIPEGYSVSREKKERFSLILESASTNQTSMYLCASSSTSGRVDEQFFGPGTRLTVL.

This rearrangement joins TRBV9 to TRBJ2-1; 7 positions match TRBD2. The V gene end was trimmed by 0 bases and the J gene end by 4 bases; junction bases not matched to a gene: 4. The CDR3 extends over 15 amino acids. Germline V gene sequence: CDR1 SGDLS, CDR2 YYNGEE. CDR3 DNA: TGTGCCAGCAGCGTAGACCTAGCGGAATACAATGAGCAGTTCTTC. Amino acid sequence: CASSVDLAEYNEQFF.